A selection of T cell receptor beta chains follows, all from one sample in a study of memory CD8 T cells in hepatitis C reinfection. The data were produced by immunoSEQ multiplex PCR, yet TCRdb's version contains in-frame clones alone and is incomplete. The profile shows 40,000 to 60,000 clones, roughly 89% of them singletons. The sequenced sample consisted of naive CD8+ T cells sorted from blood. Receptors originate from a man aged 18 to 30 with hepatitis C virus infection. Each CDR3 is given with its conserved first and last residue. A D gene is named only where the DNA matches it firmly. A row's size may be missing; if present it is once, few, many or a size class.

CDR3 DNA | CDR3 protein | D gene | V gene | clone size | J gene
TGTGCCGGGGGGACAGGTTACACAGATACGCAGTATTTT | CAGGTGYTDTQYF | TRBD1 | TRBV7-9 | - | TRBJ2-3
TGCGCCAGCAGCCAGGGGACAGGGGGCTTCAATGAGCAGTTCTTC | CASSQGTGGFNEQFF | TRBD1 | TRBV4-3 | - | TRBJ2-1
TGCAGTTCCTTGACAGGGGGAGTCGAGACCCAGTACTTC | CSSLTGGVETQYF | TRBD1 | TRBV29-1 | once | TRBJ2-5
TGTGCCAGCACTATCGGGGACAGGGGACTGTACCAAGAGACCCAGTACTTC | CASTIGDRGLYQETQYF | TRBD1 | TRBV25-1 | - | TRBJ2-5
TGCGCCAGCAGTGAGACAGCGGGGGCCAGATTCGATACGCAGTATTTT | CASSETAGARFDTQYF | TRBD2 | TRBV10-1 | - | TRBJ2-3
TGTGCCAGCAGCTCCGGACAGGGCCTCAACTATGGCTACACCTTC | CASSSGQGLNYGYTF | TRBD1 | TRBV7-8 | - | TRBJ1-2
TGTGCCAGTAGTATACTAGCGGCTAGCACAGATACGCAGTATTTT | CASSILAASTDTQYF | TRBD2 | TRBV19 | - | TRBJ2-3
TGCGCCAGCAGCTTAGGACAGCAATACACTGAAGCTTTCTTT | CASSLGQQYTEAFF | - | TRBV5-1 | few | TRBJ1-1
TGTGCCAGCAGTTTGTCCGGGTCTTACACTGAAGCTTTCTTT | CASSLSGSYTEAFF | - | TRBV28 | - | TRBJ1-1
TGTGCCAGTAATGGGGGGTTGGGATACAATGAGCAGTTCTTC | CASNGGLGYNEQFF | - | TRBV19 | - | TRBJ2-1
TGTGCCAGCGGGGATAGCGGGAGGGCAGAGACCCAGTACTTC | CASGDSGRAETQYF | TRBD2 | TRBV6-5 | - | TRBJ2-5
TGTGCCAGTAGCCACGGCGGAGTGGCCAGTGAAGCTTTCTTT | CASSHGGVASEAFF | - | TRBV19 | - | TRBJ1-1
TGTGCCAGTAGTATCCTCACAGGGATCAACTATGGCTACACCTTC | CASSILTGINYGYTF | - | TRBV19 | once | TRBJ1-2
TGTGCCAGTATCATGACAGGAGATAGCAATCAGCCCCAGCATTTT | CASIMTGDSNQPQHF | - | TRBV19 | - | TRBJ1-5
TGTGCCAGCACCTGGGGCCTCGGCCCCTCCTACGAGCAGTACTTC | CASTWGLGPSYEQYF | - | TRBV11-2 | once | TRBJ2-7
TGTGCCAGCAGTTTGCGGGGGGGTCAGCCCCAGCATTTT | CASSLRGGQPQHF | - | TRBV27 | - | TRBJ1-5
TGTGCCAGCAGCTTGTTAGCGGGGGGCCAAGAGCAGTTCTTC | CASSLLAGGQEQFF | TRBD2 | TRBV13 | - | TRBJ2-1
TGTGCCAGCAGCCTAGGGACAGGGGGCCCGCCCCAGCATTTT | CASSLGTGGPPQHF | TRBD1 | TRBV11-2 | - | TRBJ1-5
TGTGCCAGCAGCCTTAGCGCGGGCAAAAACATTCAGTACTTC | CASSLSAGKNIQYF | - | TRBV7-2 | - | TRBJ2-4
TGTGCCTGGAGTGCCGCGACAGGGTACACCGGGGAGCTGTTTTTT | CAWSAATGYTGELFF | TRBD1 | TRBV30 | - | TRBJ2-2
TGCGCCAGCAGCTTGCGCAGGGTTAACACCGGGGAGCTGTTTTTT | CASSLRRVNTGELFF | - | TRBV5-1 | - | TRBJ2-2
TGCGCCAGCTCCGTGGGAGGGCATGAGCAGTTCTTC | CASSVGGHEQFF | TRBD2 | TRBV5-1 | - | TRBJ2-1
TGCGCCAGCAGCTTGGGGACACAGTGGGTAACTGAAGCTTTCTTT | CASSLGTQWVTEAFF | - | TRBV5-1 | - | TRBJ1-1
TGTGCCAGCAGTTTATCGGCGGGAGCGTCCTACAATGAGCAGTTCTTC | CASSLSAGASYNEQFF | TRBD2 | TRBV27 | few | TRBJ2-1
TGTGCCAGTAGTATAGGAGGGGGAGATACGCAGTATTTT | CASSIGGGDTQYF | - | TRBV19 | - | TRBJ2-3
TGTGCCAGCAGCTCCTTGACAGGGGAACGAAGGAGGGAGACCCAGTACTTC | CASSSLTGERRRETQYF | TRBD1 | TRBV11-3 | - | TRBJ2-5
TGTGCCAGCAGCTTGGGTTACGGGGAGTCGCCTCCCTACAATGAGCAGTTCTTC | CASSLGYGESPPYNEQFF | - | TRBV5-6 | - | TRBJ2-1
TGTGCCAGCAGGGCACAGGGATCCACTAACTATGGCTACACCTTC | CASRAQGSTNYGYTF | - | TRBV27 | - | TRBJ1-2
TGTGCCAGCAGCTTAAGGGGAGGTAATCATGAGCAGTTCTTC | CASSLRGGNHEQFF | - | TRBV13 | few | TRBJ2-1